The rows below give T cell receptor beta chains drawn from one sample of a study of shared clonotypes between healthy human individuals. Profiling relied on immunoSEQ multiplex PCR, and the TCRdb table lists in-frame clones only, not all of them. In the table there are under 600,000 clones, approximately 97% of which are singletons. Sequencing was carried out using naive CD4+ T cells sorted from blood. These receptors originate from a woman aged 25 to 39 in good health. Both conserved end residues are part of each CDR3. The D gene is left open where the match is weak. Clone size, where shown, is once, few, many, or a class for clones that have expanded.

J	V	size	D	DNA	CDR3
TRBJ2-1	TRBV13	.	.	TGTGCCAGCAGCTTAACTCGCTACTCCTACAATGAGCAGTTCTTC	CASSLTRYSYNEQFF
TRBJ2-1	TRBV19	.	TRBD2	TGTGCCAGTACCAAGACTAGCGGGACGTACAATGAGCAGTTCTTC	CASTKTSGTYNEQFF
TRBJ2-1	TRBV28	.	TRBD2	TGTGCCAGCAGTACTAGCGGGAGCTTCCATGAGCAGTTCTTC	CASSTSGSFHEQFF
TRBJ2-1	TRBV19	.	TRBD2	TGTGCCAGTAGTATAGCAACTAGCGGGGGTAATGAGCAGTTCTTC	CASSIATSGGNEQFF
TRBJ1-2	TRBV6-5	.	TRBD1	TGTGCCAGCAGTTACTCGGGACAGCTAAACTATGGCTACACCTTC	CASSYSGQLNYGYTF
TRBJ2-1	TRBV5-1	.	.	TGCGCCAGCAGCTTGGAAGGGCAATACAATGAGCAGTTCTTC	CASSLEGQYNEQFF
TRBJ2-1	TRBV11-3	.	TRBD2	TGTGCCAGCAGCCCGGGGAGGCTAGCGGGAGATGAGCAGTTCTTC	CASSPGRLAGDEQFF
TRBJ1-1	TRBV30	.	.	TGTGCCTGGAGTGGTTACAAGGAGAACACTGAAGCTTTCTTT	CAWSGYKENTEAFF
TRBJ1-5	TRBV5-6	.	.	TGTGCCAGCAGCCCGGGGACAAATCAGCCCCAGCATTTT	CASSPGTNQPQHF
TRBJ2-5	TRBV5-1	.	TRBD2	TGCGCCAGCAGTTTCGGACTAGCGGGAGGAGACCAAGAGACCCAGTACTTC	CASSFGLAGGDQETQYF
TRBJ2-2	TRBV2	.	.	TGTGCCAGCAGATTGGAGAGAGACACCGGGGAGCTGTTTTTT	CASRLERDTGELFF
TRBJ2-1	TRBV10-3	.	.	TGTGCCACTAAGACTCACACAACCTACAATGAGCAGTTCTTC	CATKTHTTYNEQFF
TRBJ2-3	TRBV5-1	.	.	TGCGCCAGCAGCTTGCAACGGAAATCGGCGGATACGCAGTATTTT	CASSLQRKSADTQYF
TRBJ1-5	TRBV19	.	.	TGTGCCAGTAGTATATTTAATAGCAATCAGCCCCAGCATTTT	CASSIFNSNQPQHF
TRBJ2-1	TRBV28	.	.	TGTGCCAGCAGTTTATGCGTGGCGTGTATCTACAATGAGCAGTTCTTC	CASSLCVACIYNEQFF
TRBJ2-3	TRBV23-1	.	TRBD2	TGCGCCAGCATACCGGGACTAGCGGGCACAGATACGCAGTATTTT	CASIPGLAGTDTQYF
TRBJ2-7	TRBV14	.	TRBD2	TGTGCCAGCAGCCACAACCCCGGACTAGGTCCCTACGAGCAGTACTTC	CASSHNPGLGPYEQYF
TRBJ1-3	TRBV6-5	.	.	TGTGCCAGCAGTTACGCCGGGGGCTCTGGAAACACCATATATTTT	CASSYAGGSGNTIYF
TRBJ1-3	TRBV28	once	.	TGTGCCAGCAGTTTCTCGGGGGCGTCTGGAAACACCATATATTTT	CASSFSGASGNTIYF
TRBJ2-1	TRBV27	.	TRBD2	TGTGCCAGCAGCCCACTAGCGGTGAGCTCCTACAATGAGCAGTTCTTC	CASSPLAVSSYNEQFF
TRBJ2-1	TRBV30	.	TRBD2	TGTGCCTGGGACCCGGGACTAGCGGTAGAAAACGAGCAGTTCTTC	CAWDPGLAVENEQFF
TRBJ1-4	TRBV7-9	.	.	TGTGCCAGCAGCCCTGGGCGGGGCCCTAATGAAAAACTGTTTTTT	CASSPGRGPNEKLFF
TRBJ2-7	TRBV5-5	once	.	TGTGCCAGCAGCTTGGGATGGCGGCCGTACGAGCAGTACTTC	CASSLGWRPYEQYF
TRBJ1-5	TRBV2	.	.	TGTGCCAGCACCGACGGGGGGGTGAACCAGCCCCAGCATTTT	CASTDGGVNQPQHF
TRBJ1-1	TRBV6-5	.	TRBD1	TGTGCCAGCAGCCCTCCCGGACAGGTTGGCACTGAAGCTTTCTTT	CASSPPGQVGTEAFF
TRBJ1-3	TRBV6-1	.	.	TGTGCCAGCAGTGAGGGGGGTCGCTCTGGAAACACCATATATTTT	CASSEGGRSGNTIYF
TRBJ1-1	TRBV4-1	.	.	TGCGCCAGCAGCCAATGGAGGGATTCGGCTGAAGCTTTCTTT	CASSQWRDSAEAFF
TRBJ2-7	TRBV28	.	.	TGTGCCAGCAGCCAGCAATGGTACGAGCAGTACTTC	CASSQQWYEQYF
TRBJ2-1	TRBV6-5	.	TRBD2	TGTGCCAGCAGTTCCGGGACTAGCGGTCCCCTCAATGAGCAGTTCTTC	CASSSGTSGPLNEQFF
TRBJ2-1	TRBV7-4	.	TRBD2	TGTGCCAGCAGTTTAAGACTAGCGGGAGCAGGGGATGAGCAGTTCTTC	CASSLRLAGAGDEQFF
TRBJ2-7	TRBV18	.	.	TGTGCCAGCTCACCAAGACCCGGGACTCTAAACTACGAGCAGTACTTC	CASSPRPGTLNYEQYF
TRBJ2-7	TRBV11-2	.	.	TGTGCCAGCAGCTACGAGAGGCGGAACGAGCAGTACTTC	CASSYERRNEQYF
TRBJ1-1	TRBV25-1	.	.	TGTGCCAGCAGTGACTCCCGGGGGACTAACACTGAAGCTTTCTTT	CASSDSRGTNTEAFF
TRBJ1-5	TRBV27	.	.	TGTGCCAGCAGTCCCGGGGGGGGGCTAAGGAGCCCCCAGCATTTT	CASSPGGGLRSPQHF
TRBJ2-3	TRBV29-1	.	TRBD2	TGCAGCGTTGGGACTAGCGGACGCACAGATACGCAGTATTTT	CSVGTSGRTDTQYF
TRBJ2-2	TRBV6-5	.	.	TGTGCCAGCACCAATAGAGTCAGGGCTACCGGGGAGCTGTTTTTT	CASTNRVRATGELFF
TRBJ2-1	TRBV9	.	TRBD2	TGTGCCAGCAGCGCCCTAAATGGCGGGAGCTACAATGAGCAGTTCTTC	CASSALNGGSYNEQFF
TRBJ2-7	TRBV7-2	.	TRBD1	TGTGCCAGCAGCTCGGACAGGGCCGAGCAGTACTTC	CASSSDRAEQYF
TRBJ2-7	TRBV14	.	.	TGTGCCAGCAGCCGGGGCAATTCCTACGAGCAGTACTTC	CASSRGNSYEQYF
TRBJ1-1	TRBV28	.	.	TGTGCCACCACGACCGGTGCCATCGTCCCGAACACTGAAGCTTTCTTT	CATTTGAIVPNTEAFF
TRBJ2-5	TRBV10-3	.	TRBD1	TGTGCCATCAGCGGGACAGGGCCCCAAGAGACCCAGTACTTC	CAISGTGPQETQYF
TRBJ2-3	TRBV6-6	few	.	TGTGCCAGCAGTTACTCACAGACCACAGATACGCAGTATTTT	CASSYSQTTDTQYF
TRBJ2-7	TRBV10-2	.	TRBD1	TGCGCCAGCAGGCCGGGACAGTTCTACGAGCAGTACTTC	CASRPGQFYEQYF
TRBJ1-2	TRBV28	.	.	TGTGCCATTTCTGAAGGTTTTAACTATGGCTACACCTTC	CAISEGFNYGYTF
TRBJ1-2	TRBV28	.	TRBD1	TGTGCCAGCAGTTATTCGGGACAGTTCTATGGCTACACCTTC	CASSYSGQFYGYTF
TRBJ1-1	TRBV11-3	.	.	TGTGCCAGCAGCGGACGACCGAGGTCGGTAGCTTTCTTT	CASSGRPRSVAFF
TRBJ2-7	TRBV5-1	.	.	TGCGCCAGCAGCCTGAGCCTCTCCTACGAGCAGTACTTC	CASSLSLSYEQYF
TRBJ1-1	TRBV2	.	.	TGTGCCAGCAGTGATAGACCGGGACGCCGGGTCACTGAAGCTTTCTTT	CASSDRPGRRVTEAFF